The 32 T cell receptor beta chains below were found in one sample sequenced in a study of T cell responses to AZD1222 COVID-19 vaccine. TCRdb keeps only in-frame clones here, not all; method: immunoSEQ multiplex PCR. The sample lists around 99,000 clones; approximately 90% were seen once. The source was peripheral blood, collected on day 0 of AZD1222 vaccination. The receptor set was obtained from an adult in good health.

The J gene is TRBJ2-2, the V gene TRBV24-1, with D perhaps matching TRBD2 (5 bases). V dropped 1 base and J dropped 7 bases, with 6 bases sitting between them. The germline CDR1 and CDR2 sequences are KGHDR and SFDVKD. The CDR3 spans 13 residues. CDR3 protein: CATSDFGLGELFF. For the CDR3, the DNA is TGTGCCACCAGTGATTTTGGACTCGGGGAGCTGTTTTTT.

The chain combines TRBV5-1 with TRBJ1-2, with TRBD1 matching over 9 bases. Germline values: CDR1 SGHRS, CDR2 YFSETQ. V was clipped by 3 bases and J by 4 bases; unmatched bases: 4. This CDR3 contains 14 residues. This CDR3 is CASSSGTGIYGYTF. CDR3 in DNA: TGCGCCAGCAGCTCCGGGACAGGGATCTATGGCTACACCTTC.

The genes are TRBV6-2 or TRBV6-3 and TRBJ2-1; TRBD1 matches 7 bases. Losses at the gene ends were 0 bases for V and 4 bases for J; bases not matched to a gene: 9. The germline V gene encodes CDR1 MNHEY and CDR2 SVGEGT. The CDR3 has 17 amino acids. This chain's CDR3 is CASSYSKGASRYNEQFF. For the CDR3, the DNA is TGTGCCAGCAGTTACTCGAAGGGGGCCTCCCGTTACAATGAGCAGTTCTTC.

The chain carries TRBV7-9 and TRBJ1-1, with D unclear. This CDR3 has 15 amino acids. Trimming took off 4 bases at V and 1 base at J, with 13 bases between the two ends. Germline loops: CDR1 SEHNR, CDR2 FQNEAQ (reference sequence). DNA of the CDR3: TGTGCCAGCAGCTCGACGCTCAGAAGGAACACTGAAGCTTTCTTT. The encoded protein is CASSSTLRRNTEAFF.

The rearrangement links TRBV5-1 to TRBJ1-2; no clear D. CDR3 length: 15 amino acids. Germline assignment: CDR1 SGHRS and CDR2 YFSETQ. V was cut by 6 bases and J by 1 base, with 16 bases left in between. The DNA for the CDR3 is TGCGCCAGCACAGAGGGCAGGAACCTTAACTATGGCTACACCTTC. Its translation is CASTEGRNLNYGYTF.

The chain couples TRBV7-9 to TRBJ2-1; 14 bases are a match to TRBD2. Trimming took 5 bases from V and 0 from J; bases not matched to a gene: 3. Germline-derived CDR1 and CDR2 are SEHNR and FQNEAQ (reference sequence). The CDR3 contains 17 residues. CDR3 residues: CASSMGLAGASYNEQFF. The CDR3 nucleotides read TGTGCCAGCAGCATGGGACTAGCGGGAGCCTCCTACAATGAGCAGTTCTTC.

This chain uses TRBV6-1 with TRBJ2-3; 7 bases map to TRBD1. Germline CDR1 MNHNS, CDR2 SASEGT. Trimming at V came to 1 base and at J to 9 bases, leaving 7 bases not matched to a gene. The CDR3 consists of 14 residues. The CDR3, as DNA: TGTGCCAGCAGTGAAGGGGTAGGGGGCCAGACGCAGTATTTT. This encodes CASSEGVGGQTQYF.

The chain links TRBV2 to TRBJ2-5; 8 bases match TRBD2. CDR3 length: 14 amino acids. After removal of 7 bases from V and 1 base from J, the junction contained 5 bases not matched to a gene. Per germline, CDR1 SNHLY and CDR2 FYNNEI. CDR3 loop: CASKGSGIQETQYF. CDR3 in DNA: TGTGCCAGCAAAGGTAGCGGGATCCAAGAGACCCAGTACTTC.

The genes are TRBV4-3 and TRBJ1-4, with D unresolved. There are 16 residues in the CDR3. Germline V gene data show CDR1 as LGHNA and CDR2 as YSLEER. The V end lost 1 base, the J end lost 0 bases, and 9 bases lay between the germline ends. CDR3 amino acids: CASSQVSRATNEKLFF. The DNA of the CDR3 is TGCGCCAGCAGCCAAGTCTCCCGGGCAACTAATGAAAAACTGTTTTTT.

A single count supports this clone. This chain links TRBV28 with TRBJ1-2; D gene ambiguous. Germline CDR1 MDHEN, CDR2 SYDVKM. The ends were cut back, 2 bases at V and 5 bases at J, with 3 bases in the middle. The length of the CDR3 is 11 residues. The CDR3 DNA reads as TGTGCCAGCAGTTTACAGTATGGCTACACCTTC. It encodes CASSLQYGYTF.

The genes are TRBV27 and TRBJ1-2; 8 nucleotides line up with TRBD1. V was pared by 2 bases and J by 4 bases, with 9 bases of the junction left unmatched. This CDR3 region has 16 residues. In germline, CDR1 is MNHEY, CDR2 SMNVEV (reference sequence). The CDR3 here is CASSLRAAGGSYGYTF. The DNA for the CDR3 is TGTGCCAGCAGTTTAAGAGCGGCAGGGGGCTCCTATGGCTACACCTTC.

This clone was detected only once. V is TRBV9 and J is TRBJ1-6; D is ambiguous. This CDR3 is built from 15 residues. The ends were cut back, 0 bases at V and 7 bases at J, with 11 bases in the middle. Per germline, CDR1 SGDLS and CDR2 YYNGEE. The DNA of the CDR3 is TGTGCCAGCAGCGTAGAGGGCCAATTAAATTCACCCCTCCACTTT. The encoded protein is CASSVEGQLNSPLHF.

About this clone: A junction end diverges from the germline sequence, so it may reflect a read error. The chain has TRBV15 and TRBJ2-7; D is unclear. The germline gives CDR1 LNHNV, CDR2 YYDKDF (reference sequence). The CDR3 contains 14 residues. CDR3 sequence reads: CATSRDLAGTLLNF. The CDR3 nucleotides read TGTGCCACCAGCAGAGATCTGGCAGGTACCCTCCTAAACTTC.

The rearrangement joins TRBV27 to TRBJ2-4, with D possibly being TRBD1 or TRBD2 (6 bases each). In germline, CDR1 is MNHEY, CDR2 SMNVEV (reference sequence). The CDR3 has 13 residues. V shed 2 bases and J shed 9 bases, with 11 bases lying between them. In DNA form, the CDR3 reads TGTGCCAGCAGTTTAGGAGGGGGTGGCATTCAGTACTTC. Translated, it gives CASSLGGGGIQYF.

The V gene is TRBV25-1, the J gene TRBJ1-2; D perhaps matches TRBD1 (5 bases). V dropped 0 bases and J dropped 5 bases, with 10 bases sitting between them. Germline CDR1 MGHDK, CDR2 SYGVNS. This CDR3 contains 14 residues. The CDR3 DNA reads TGTGCCAGCAGTGAATATGGGGGTTTATATGGCTACACCTTC. Translating it yields CASSEYGGLYGYTF.

The chain is built from TRBV9 and TRBJ1-3, with 11 bases lining up with TRBD1. This CDR3 contains 16 residues. CDR1 SGDLS and CDR2 YYNGEE come from the germline V gene. The V gene end was trimmed by 3 bases and the J gene end by 0 bases; junction bases not matched to a gene: 2. The CDR3: CASSGDRGASGNTIYF. The CDR3 DNA reads TGTGCCAGCAGCGGGGACAGGGGGGCCTCTGGAAACACCATATATTTT.

V gene TRBV28 combines with J gene TRBJ1-3; D remains ambiguous. Germline-derived CDR1 and CDR2 are MDHEN and SYDVKM. The length of the CDR3 is 15 residues. V lost 11 bases, J lost 0 bases, and 17 bases lay in between. The CDR3 protein is CAAWGGRNSGNTIYF. The DNA for the CDR3 is TGTGCCGCATGGGGTGGGCGGAACTCTGGAAACACCATATATTTT.

This chain connects TRBV28 to TRBJ1-6; D may be TRBD1 (5 bases). The germline V gene has CDR1 MDHEN and CDR2 SYDVKM. V was clipped by 4 bases and J by 7 bases, with 14 bases between them. The CDR3 is 15 amino acids. CDR3 DNA: TGTGCCAGCAGTTATGAGGGACGGAGAAATTCACCCCTCCACTTT. As protein: CASSYEGRRNSPLHF.

This clone occurred once. The rearrangement uses TRBV6-5 and TRBJ2-1; D possibly corresponds to TRBD2 (6 bases). This CDR3 has 14 residues. The V gene lost 6 bases and the J gene lost 6 bases, with 15 bases spanning the gap. Germline values: CDR1 MNHEY, CDR2 SVGAGI. The CDR3 reads CASRVTSRGNEQFF. The DNA for the CDR3 is TGTGCCAGCAGGGTGACTAGTAGGGGCAATGAGCAGTTCTTC.

This clone was observed a single time. The gene calls are TRBV10-3 and TRBJ2-3; 10 bases map to TRBD2. CDR1 and CDR2 from the germline V gene are ENHRY and SYGVKD. J lost 0 bases, V lost 4 bases, and 10 bases had no gene match. CDR3 length: 18 amino acids. The CDR3 bases are TGTGCCATCAGTGGGGCGGGGACTAGCGCGACTAGCACAGATACGCAGTATTTT. The encoded protein is CAISGAGTSATSTDTQYF.

The chain combines TRBV19 with TRBJ1-1; tentative D call: TRBD1 (5 bases). The germline gives CDR1 LNHDA, CDR2 SQIVND (reference sequence). V dropped 3 bases and J dropped 3 bases, with 11 bases sitting between them. This CDR3 is built from 14 residues. The CDR3 sequence: CASSIQGRDTEAFF. The CDR3, as DNA: TGTGCCAGTAGTATTCAGGGTCGGGACACTGAAGCTTTCTTT.

V usage is TRBV7-9 and J usage is TRBJ2-1, with no clear D. CDR1 is SEHNR and CDR2 is FQNEAQ in the germline V gene (reference sequence). The V gene lost 2 bases and the J gene lost 6 bases, with 5 bases spanning the gap. The CDR3 runs to 12 residues. CDR3 loop: CASSLTANEQFF. The CDR3 DNA reads as TGTGCCAGCAGCTTAACGGCCAATGAGCAGTTCTTC.

This clone was seen a few times. V and J are TRBV11-3 and TRBJ2-1; weak D call: TRBD2 (7 bases). Trimming cost V 4 bases and J 7 bases, with 29 bases left between them. The CDR3 covers 19 residues. CDR1 SGHNT and CDR2 YENEEA come from the germline V gene. The CDR3 nucleotides are TGTGCCAGCAGCTCCCTGACAAGGGGGAGGGCCGAATTCTCGAATGAGCAGTTCTTC. It translates to CASSSLTRGRAEFSNEQFF. Complete variable domain (other parts from reference TRBV11-3 and TRBJ2-1): EAGVVQSPRYKIIEKKQPVAFWCNPISGHNTLYWYLQNLGQGPELLIRYENEEAVDDSQLPKDRFSAERLKGVDSTLKIQPAELGDSAVYLCASSSLTRGRAEFSNEQFFGPGTRLTVL.

The V call is TRBV29-1, the J call TRBJ2-7; the D gene is possibly TRBD1 (6 bases). Between the trimmed V and J ends, which lost 0 bases and 6 bases, there was a span of 18 bases. Germline V CDR1 and CDR2: SQVTM, ANQGSEA. CDR3 length: 15 residues. The CDR3 is CSVEDPQGGPGEQYF. CDR3 nucleotides: TGCAGCGTTGAAGATCCACAGGGTGGCCCTGGCGAGCAGTACTTC.

V is TRBV23-1 and J is TRBJ2-1; D is ambiguous. TRBV23-1 is assigned to the ORF class and has an uncertain function. Trimming removed 8 bases at V and 6 bases at J, with 35 bases between. The CDR3 spans 20 residues. The CDR3 is CASPRRKRSFLVGLPNEQFF. CDR3 in DNA: TGCGCCAGCCCCCGCCGGAAACGGAGTTTTTTGGTCGGGCTCCCCAATGAGCAGTTCTTC.

The chain has TRBV15 and TRBJ1-2, with a possible D match to TRBD1 (5 bases). The CDR3 has 16 amino acids. Germline CDR1 and CDR2: LNHNV and YYDKDF (reference sequence). V was clipped by 0 bases and J by 4 bases, with 15 bases between them. CDR3 nucleotides: TGTGCCACCAGCAGAGATCTCACAGGAGCCTTCTATGGCTACACCTTC. It yields the protein CATSRDLTGAFYGYTF. Complete variable domain (other parts from reference TRBV15 and TRBJ1-2): DAMVIQNPRYQVTQFGKPVTLSCSQTLNHNVMYWYQQKSSQAPKLLFHYYDKDFNNEADTPDNFQSRRPNTSFCFLDIRSPGLGDTAMYLCATSRDLTGAFYGYTFGSGTRLTVV.

The chain couples TRBV6-4 to TRBJ2-1; possible D gene TRBD1, 8 bases. This CDR3 has 16 amino acids. The ends were cut back, 5 bases at V and 7 bases at J, with 21 bases in the middle. Germline V lookup: CDR1 MRHNA, CDR2 SNTAGT. As DNA, the CDR3 is TGTGCCAGCAGTCGACGGACAGGGACTACAATAAATGAGCAGTTCTTC. It is translated as CASSRRTGTTINEQFF.

The chain uses TRBV21-1 and TRBJ2-7. TRBV21-1 counts as a pseudogene. This CDR3 region has 15 residues. Here the CDR3 reads CASSKVRSWGYEQYV. The DNA of the CDR3 is TGTGCCAGCAGCAAAGTAAGGAGCTGGGGCTACGAGCAGTACGTC.

V is TRBV6-5 and J is TRBJ1-1; TRBD1 is a possible D gene (6 bases). The CDR3 spans 14 residues. The germline V gene encodes CDR1 MNHEY and CDR2 SVGAGI. V shed 6 bases and J shed 3 bases, with 14 bases lying between them. The CDR3 region is CASRATGSDTEAFF. Here the CDR3 DNA reads TGTGCCAGCAGGGCCACAGGGTCCGACACTGAAGCTTTCTTT.

The CDR3 loop reads CASSFTEANEKLFF. The CDR3 DNA is TGTGCCAGCAGCTTCACGGAGGCTAATGAAAAACTGTTTTTT. The V call is TRBV7-2, the J call TRBJ1-4; D uncertain. CDR3 length: 14 residues. From germline, CDR1 is SGHTA and CDR2 FQGNSA. V was trimmed by 3 bases and J by 3 bases, leaving 8 bases between them.

V gene TRBV5-1 combines with J gene TRBJ1-4, with D unclear. Germline assignment: CDR1 SGHRS and CDR2 YFSETQ. The CDR3 contains 14 residues. V lost 0 bases, J lost 4 bases, and 7 bases lay in between. As DNA, the CDR3 is TGCGCCAGCAGCTTGGGGACTTATAATGAAAAACTGTTTTTT. Amino acids: CASSLGTYNEKLFF.

The chain carries TRBV5-1 and TRBJ1-2; tentatively, D is TRBD1 (5 bases). Trimming cost V 2 bases and J 7 bases, with 9 bases left between them. Germline V gives CDR1 SGHRS, CDR2 YFSETQ. This CDR3 has 12 residues. The CDR3 DNA follows: TGCGCCAGCAGCTTTGGGGGGTCTGGCTACACCTTC. This translates into CASSFGGSGYTF.